This paragraph covers one T cell receptor (beta chain) sequence. No antigen is known for it. No base quality values were provided; no much bigger clone lies one nucleotide off. The treatment or condition label on this specimen signifies: roughly 19 received Ad26.COV2.S at low or high dose, single or two shots; roughly five received placebo; per-sample allocation not given. For vaccine and placebo recipients, repertoires were sequenced using samples collected on day 63 after the first injection. Cohort 1b enrolled 25 to 30 adults aged 18-55 years at a single site in Boston, USA, between 29 July and 7 August 2020. Ad26.COV2.S consisted of a replication-incompetent adenovirus type 26 vector by which a prefusion-stabilized SARS-CoV-2 spike protein from the original Wuhan strain was expressed. The data derive from a study of Ad26.COV2.S vaccination and SARS-CoV-2 variants (dated by TCRdb to the early 2020s). Turning to the overall study: Donors in the vaccine arm were drawn from COV1001, a phase I-IIa trial of Ad26.COV2.S in healthy adults that was multicentre, randomized, double-blind and placebo-controlled. Dosing of Ad26.COV2.S was intramuscular, at either 5x10^10 or 1x10^11 viral particles, delivered as one shot or as two shots spaced 56 days apart. Sequencing of the TCRbeta repertoire served to evaluate the specificity and breadth of SARS-CoV-2-reactive T cell receptors following Ad26.COV2.S vaccination. A total of 32 samples were included in the TCR-sequenced set, comprising roughly 20 Ad26.COV2.S vaccine recipients, 5 placebo recipients and 8 SARS-CoV-2 convalescent individuals. Participants in the trial were split at random into five groups of five each, receiving low-dose or high-dose Ad26.COV2.S once or twice, or else placebo on both occasions. Throughout the experiments and outcome assessment, investigators stayed blinded to trial group allocation.

TCRbeta CDR3 regions were sequenced with the immunoSEQ Assay. After extraction, genomic DNA underwent amplification by bias-controlled multiplex PCR, followed by high-throughput sequencing. The paper's processing steps were these. To quantify the absolute abundance of every unique TCRbeta CDR3 region, sequences were collapsed and filtered. Usable DNA was measured by amplifying reference genes present in all nucleated cells, and TCRbeta template counts were normalized to that usable DNA to estimate T cell fraction. Repertoire TCRs were annotated as SARS-CoV-2-specific by exact matching of V gene, CDR3 amino acid sequence and J gene to a known reactive TCR set. The reference SARS-CoV-2 TCR set was obtained from MIRA and was filtered for enrichment in COVID-19-positive ImmuneCODE repertoires, whereby public or cross-reactive TCRs were removed. Drawing on the MIRA antigens, annotated TCRs were analysed further at the level of specific ORF or position within ORF. Depth was the summed frequency of annotated unique rearrangements, while breadth was defined as annotated unique rearrangements over total unique productive rearrangements. Two-sided Wilcoxon rank-sum tests were applied when comparing TCR breadth between groups. TCRdb retrieved this table from immuneACCESS and kept in-frame rearrangements only. Not all clones are present; in checked studies, unresolved V genes account for under half, and no reason is known for the remainder. V and J calls and clone size are copied from that table; D and trimming were computed from the DNA. This sample lists over 450,000 clones; approximately 90% were detected once. Clones ranked in the top ten supply 1.5% to 2% of the sample.

In the germline V gene (reference sequence), CDR1 corresponds to DFQATT and CDR2 to SNEGSKA. V lost 0 bases and J lost 5 bases; the stretch between them is 2 bases long. The CDR3 numbers 10 residues from cysteine through phenylalanine. Just the 30-base CDR3 DNA is kept, in frame starting at base 1. Study-wide conclusions, independent of this receptor: After vaccination, spike-specific CD8+ and CD4+ T cell responses were reported to show substantial breadth. Higher spike-specific TCR breadth was observed in Ad26.COV2.S recipients than in placebo recipients (P = 0.0014). The study was not powered for comparison of responses between vaccine doses or regimens. It was noted by the authors that total T cell responses may have been underestimated by the TCR breadth and depth analyses. Non-spike TCR breadth was comparable between vaccine and placebo recipients, consistent with the vaccine containing only spike.

The V and J genes are TRBV20-1 and TRBJ2-7; there is no confident call for the D gene. This receptor was taken from a person aged 18 to 65 who received the Ad26.COV2.S COVID-19 vaccine or a placebo. Sequencing was performed on peripheral blood, taken in a trial of Ad26.COV2.S vaccine versus placebo. The CDR3: CSAREDEQYF. The DNA sequence is as follows: TGCAGTGCTAGAGAGGACGAGCAGTACTTC.